Sequencing of this T cell receptor (beta chain) was carried out in a study of early T cells in non-severe SARS-CoV-2 infection. The study, taken as a whole, reports: VDJdb matches were skewed toward anti-spike CD8 T cell responses.

This CDR3 spans 12 amino acids. V gave up 8 bases and J gave up 2 bases, with 11 bases separating them. Germline CDR1 and CDR2: SQVTM and ANQGSEA. TCRdb re-analysed the 5' RACE reads in MiXCR, keeping a single row per CDR3 protein. The table records 85,000 to 100,000 distinct CDR3 sequences, 16% of them present only once. As for this clonotype: Its target is not known.

This rearrangement joins TRBV29-1 to TRBJ2-3; D possibly corresponds to TRBD2 (6 bases). Sequencing input: whole blood. This TCR was recovered from an adult who was a healthcare worker with PCR-confirmed SARS-CoV-2 infection or an uninfected control (not recorded which). CDR3 in DNA: TGCAGCACCAGGACTATCACAGATACGCAGTATTTT. Translated, it gives CSTRTITDTQYF.